The 18 T cell receptor beta chains below all came from one sample that was sequenced in a study of blood T cell repertoires in COVID-19. Repertoires were generated with immunoSEQ multiplex PCR, while TCRdb's copy carries only in-frame clones and drops some. Of 150,000 to 200,000 clones in the sample, around 93% are singletons; the top ten hold about 4.6%. Material: peripheral blood. These receptor sequences come from a man in his thirties or forties with COVID-19, enrolled during active disease.

The chain joins TRBV6-2 or TRBV6-3 to TRBJ2-2, with D possibly matching TRBD2 (7 bases). Germline CDR1 MNHEY, CDR2 SVGEGT. Trimming left V 3 bases short and J 4 bases short, with 18 bases between. The CDR3 spans 17 residues. The CDR3 DNA sequence: TGTGCCAGCAGTTATCCAAGGGGGGGCGGAATCACCGGGGAGCTGTTTTTT. Residues: CASSYPRGGGITGELFF.

This clone was counted only a few times. The rearrangement links TRBV30 to TRBJ1-6; 10 positions match TRBD1. There are 18 residues in the CDR3. V was clipped by 1 base and J by 8 bases; unmatched bases: 14. Germline-derived CDR1 and CDR2 are GTSNPN and SVGIG (reference sequence). The CDR3 spells CAWSGTHRDRGGDSPLHF. The CDR3 nucleotides read TGTGCCTGGAGTGGAACCCACCGGGACAGGGGCGGCGATTCACCCCTCCACTTT. Full variable domain (rest looked up from reference TRBV30 and TRBJ1-6): SQTIHQWPATLVQPVGSPLSLECTVEGTSNPNLYWYRQAAGRGLQLLFYSVGIGQISSEVPQNLSASRPQDRQFILSSKKLLLSDSGFYLCAWSGTHRDRGGDSPLHFGNGTRLTVT.

This chain links TRBV18 with TRBJ2-1; 7 nucleotides align to TRBD1. The length of the CDR3 is 15 residues. The germline gives CDR1 KGHSH, CDR2 LQKENI. Trimming at V came to 6 bases and at J to 1 base, leaving 6 bases not matched to a gene. This CDR3 reads CASSRTGDSYNEQFF. The DNA for the CDR3 is TGTGCCAGCTCCCGAACAGGGGATTCCTACAATGAGCAGTTCTTC.

For this clone: Since a much larger clone is just one base distant, this may be a read error. The chain carries TRBV28 and TRBJ2-7; D not resolved. Trimming shortened V by 2 bases and J by 2 bases, and 7 bases separated the two germline ends. Germline-derived CDR1 and CDR2 are MDHEN and SYDVKM. CDR3 length: 13 residues. The CDR3 region is CASSLPDTYEQYF. DNA of the CDR3: TGTGCCAGCAGTTTACCCGACACCTACGAGCAGTACTTC.

The chain has TRBV6-2 or TRBV6-3 and TRBJ2-7; D is perhaps TRBD1 (5 bases). V was shortened by 5 bases and J by 0 bases, with 14 bases between the two germline ends. Germline loops: CDR1 MNHEY, CDR2 SVGEGT. The CDR3 consists of 15 residues. The CDR3: CASSRPMTASYEQYF. Here the CDR3 DNA reads TGTGCCAGCAGTCGACCCATGACAGCCTCCTACGAGCAGTACTTC.

The V call is TRBV25-1, the J call TRBJ1-1; possibly TRBD1 for D (6 bases). CDR1 and CDR2 (germline): MGHDK, SYGVNS. Trimming removed 2 bases from V and 10 bases from J, with 14 bases in between. The CDR3 is made up of 13 amino acids. CDR3 sequence (DNA): TGTGCCAGCAGTGAAAACAGGGCTGGAGGAGCTTTCTTT. Its protein is CASSENRAGGAFF.

This clone occurred once. The genes are TRBV5-1 and TRBJ2-7; 11 bases line up with TRBD2. This CDR3 is 16 amino acids long. J was trimmed by 3 bases and V by 4 bases; bases with no gene match: 9. Germline V gene data show CDR1 as SGHRS and CDR2 as YFSETQ. CDR3 amino acids: CASSPLRTSGLYEQYF. The CDR3 bases are TGCGCCAGCAGCCCACTACGGACTAGCGGGCTCTACGAGCAGTACTTC. Supplemented by reference TRBV5-1 and TRBJ2-7, the full variable domain reads KAGVTQTPRYLIKTRGQQVTLSCSPISGHRSVSWYQQTPGQGLQFLFEYFSETQRNKGNFPGRFSGRQFSNSRSEMNVSTLELGDSALYLCASSPLRTSGLYEQYFGPGTRLTVT.

V and J are TRBV11-3 and TRBJ1-1, with 9 bases identical to TRBD1. V was clipped by 1 base and J by 1 base; unmatched bases: 4. Germline loops: CDR1 SGHNT, CDR2 YENEEA. The CDR3 is made up of 16 amino acids. The CDR3 DNA reads TGTGCCAGCAGCTTAGGGTGGACAGGGGCGAACACTGAAGCTTTCTTT. As protein: CASSLGWTGANTEAFF.

The CDR3: CASSKPDRVAGYTF. The CDR3 region has the DNA TGTGCCAGCAGCAAACCCGACAGGGTTGCTGGCTACACCTTC. The chain combines TRBV7-2 with TRBJ1-2, with TRBD1 matching over 7 bases. Germline CDR1 reads SGHTA; CDR2 reads FQGNSA. V lost 5 bases, J lost 7 bases, and 10 bases stayed unmatched. This CDR3 is built from 14 residues.

The gene calls are TRBV5-1 and TRBJ2-1, with 9 positions matching TRBD1. Germline trimming cut 4 bases from V and 8 bases from J; bases unmatched to any gene: 7. The CDR3 covers 14 residues. Germline CDR1 SGHRS, CDR2 YFSETQ. This chain's CDR3 is CASSTGQGFDEQFF. In nucleotides, the CDR3 is TGCGCCAGCAGCACGGGACAGGGTTTCGATGAGCAGTTCTTC.

The chain is built from TRBV7-2 and TRBJ2-1; 9 bases agree with TRBD2. Germline V lookup: CDR1 SGHTA, CDR2 FQGNSA. The CDR3 contains 18 residues. With V trimmed by 1 base and J by 0 bases, 7 bases remained unmatched. CDR3 nucleotide sequence: TGTGCCAGCAGCTTAGTCCCGAGACTAGCGGCCTCCTACAATGAGCAGTTCTTC. Translating it yields CASSLVPRLAASYNEQFF.

The chain carries TRBV6-2 or TRBV6-3 and TRBJ2-7; D call uncertain. V lost 2 bases to trimming and J lost 4 bases, with 9 bases between them. The germline CDR1 and CDR2 sequences are MNHEY and SVGEGT. The CDR3 spans 13 residues. The CDR3 coding sequence is TGTGCCAGCAGTTACCCCCAGGCTTACGAGCAGTACTTC. Translating it yields CASSYPQAYEQYF.

This chain uses TRBV6-5 with TRBJ2-2; perhaps TRBD2 as D (5 bases). The ends were cut back, 8 bases at V and 2 bases at J, with 6 bases in the middle. This CDR3 comprises 12 residues. Germline V gene data show CDR1 as MNHEY and CDR2 as SVGAGI. The CDR3 sequence is CASGGNTGELFF. CDR3 DNA sequence: TGTGCCAGCGGAGGTAACACCGGGGAGCTGTTTTTT.

The rearrangement uses TRBV28 and TRBJ2-7, with 9 bases matching TRBD2. The CDR3 has 15 residues. J lost 9 bases, V lost 3 bases, and 12 bases had no gene match. Germline assignment: CDR1 MDHEN and CDR2 SYDVKM. This CDR3 is CASSFGSAGGLGQYF. DNA of the CDR3: TGTGCCAGCAGTTTTGGGTCCGCGGGAGGGCTGGGGCAGTACTTC.

The CDR3 loop reads CASSYRRMGTDTQYF. CDR3 DNA sequence: TGTGCCAGTAGTTACCGCAGAATGGGCACAGATACGCAGTATTTT. The V gene is TRBV19, the J gene TRBJ2-3, with no clear D. Per germline, CDR1 LNHDA and CDR2 SQIVND (reference sequence). Trimming took 5 bases from V and 1 from J, leaving 13 bases between them. The CDR3 has 15 amino acids.

This sequence joins TRBV15 and TRBJ2-1; 9 bases map to TRBD1. The CDR3 loop spans 15 amino acids. In germline, CDR1 is LNHNV, CDR2 YYDKDF (reference sequence). The V segment lost 9 bases and the J segment 6 bases; nucleotides outside the gene matches: 12. The CDR3 reads CATMKGTGFFNEQFF. The DNA of the CDR3 is TGTGCCACGATGAAAGGGACAGGGTTTTTCAATGAGCAGTTCTTC.

The V call is TRBV15, the J call TRBJ2-7; 8 nucleotides agree with TRBD1. The germline V gene has CDR1 LNHNV and CDR2 YYDKDF (reference sequence). The CDR3 has 14 residues. The ends lost 1 base at V and 4 bases at J; junction bases unmatched: 3. The CDR3 loop reads CATSRADRGYEQYF. The CDR3 nucleotides read TGTGCCACCAGCAGAGCCGACAGGGGTTACGAGCAGTACTTC.

The J gene is TRBJ2-7, the V gene TRBV5-1; TRBD1 might be the D (6 bases). Germline CDR1 reads SGHRS; CDR2 reads YFSETQ. The CDR3 length is 16 residues. V gave up 4 bases and J gave up 1 base, with 18 bases separating them. CDR3 sequence reads: CASSHIVQGTSYEQYF. CDR3 nucleotide sequence: TGCGCCAGCAGCCATATTGTGCAGGGGACGTCCTACGAGCAGTACTTC.